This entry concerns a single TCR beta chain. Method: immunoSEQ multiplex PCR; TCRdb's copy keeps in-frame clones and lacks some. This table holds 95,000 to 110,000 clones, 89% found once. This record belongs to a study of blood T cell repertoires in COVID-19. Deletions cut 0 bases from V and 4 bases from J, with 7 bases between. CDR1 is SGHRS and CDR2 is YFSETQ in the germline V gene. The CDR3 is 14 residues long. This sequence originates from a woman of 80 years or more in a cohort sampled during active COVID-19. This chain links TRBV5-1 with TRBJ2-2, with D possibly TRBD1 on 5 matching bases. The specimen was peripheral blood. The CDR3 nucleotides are TGCGCCAGCAGCTTGGAAGGGGCCACCGGGGAGCTGTTTTTT. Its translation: CASSLEGATGELFF.